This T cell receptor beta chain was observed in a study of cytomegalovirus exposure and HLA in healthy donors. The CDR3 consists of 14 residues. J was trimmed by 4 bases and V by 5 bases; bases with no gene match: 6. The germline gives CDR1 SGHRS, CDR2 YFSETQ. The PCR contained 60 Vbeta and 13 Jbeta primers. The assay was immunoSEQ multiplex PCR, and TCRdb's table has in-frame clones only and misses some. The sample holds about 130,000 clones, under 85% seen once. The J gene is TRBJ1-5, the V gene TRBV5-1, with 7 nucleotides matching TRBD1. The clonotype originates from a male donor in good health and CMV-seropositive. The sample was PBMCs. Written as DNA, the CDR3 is TGCGCCAGCAGGCCAACAGGGGCGAATCAGCCCCAGCATTTT. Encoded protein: CASRPTGANQPQHF.